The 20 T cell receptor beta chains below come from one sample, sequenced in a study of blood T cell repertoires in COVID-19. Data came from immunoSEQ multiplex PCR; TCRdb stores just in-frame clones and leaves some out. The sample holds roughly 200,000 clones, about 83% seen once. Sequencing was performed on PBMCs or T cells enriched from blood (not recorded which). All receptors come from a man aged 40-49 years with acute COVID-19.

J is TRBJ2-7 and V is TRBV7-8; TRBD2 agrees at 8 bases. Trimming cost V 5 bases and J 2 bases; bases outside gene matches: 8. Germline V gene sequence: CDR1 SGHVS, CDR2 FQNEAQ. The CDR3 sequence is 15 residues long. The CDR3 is CASSREAGVPYEQYF. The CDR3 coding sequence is TGTGCCAGCAGCAGAGAAGCGGGAGTGCCCTACGAGCAGTACTTC. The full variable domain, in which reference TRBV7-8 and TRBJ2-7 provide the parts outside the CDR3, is GAGVSQSPRYKVAKRGQDVALRCDPISGHVSLFWYQQALGQGPEFLTYFQNEAQLDKSGLPSDRFFAERPEGSVSTLKIQRTQQEDSAVYLCASSREAGVPYEQYFGPGTRLTVT.

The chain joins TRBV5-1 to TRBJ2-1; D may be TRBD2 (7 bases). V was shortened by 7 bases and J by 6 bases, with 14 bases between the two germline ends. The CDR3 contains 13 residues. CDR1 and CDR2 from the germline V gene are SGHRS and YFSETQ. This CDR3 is CASEGGVGNEQFF. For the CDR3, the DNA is TGCGCCAGCGAAGGGGGGGTAGGCAATGAGCAGTTCTTC. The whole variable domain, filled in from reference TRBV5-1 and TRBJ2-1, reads KAGVTQTPRYLIKTRGQQVTLSCSPISGHRSVSWYQQTPGQGLQFLFEYFSETQRNKGNFPGRFSGRQFSNSRSEMNVSTLELGDSALYLCASEGGVGNEQFFGPGTRLTVL.

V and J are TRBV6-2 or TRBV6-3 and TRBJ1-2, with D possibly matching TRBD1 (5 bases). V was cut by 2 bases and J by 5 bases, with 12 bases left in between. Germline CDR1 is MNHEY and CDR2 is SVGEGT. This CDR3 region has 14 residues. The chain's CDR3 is CASSYPEDRYGYTF. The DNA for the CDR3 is TGTGCCAGCAGTTACCCCGAAGACAGATATGGCTACACCTTC.

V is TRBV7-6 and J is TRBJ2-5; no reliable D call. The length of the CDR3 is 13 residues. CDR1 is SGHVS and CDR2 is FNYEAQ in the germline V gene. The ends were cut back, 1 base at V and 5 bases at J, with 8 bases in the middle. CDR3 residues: CASSLVPEETQYF. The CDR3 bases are TGTGCCAGCAGCTTAGTCCCCGAGGAGACCCAGTACTTC.

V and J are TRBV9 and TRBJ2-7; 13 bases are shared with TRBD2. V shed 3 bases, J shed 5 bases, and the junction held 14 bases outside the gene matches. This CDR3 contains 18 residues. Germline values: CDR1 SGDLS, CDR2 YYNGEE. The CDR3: CASSAASGYGLAGDEQYF. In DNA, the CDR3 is TGTGCCAGCAGCGCGGCTTCGGGCTACGGACTAGCGGGAGACGAGCAGTACTTC.

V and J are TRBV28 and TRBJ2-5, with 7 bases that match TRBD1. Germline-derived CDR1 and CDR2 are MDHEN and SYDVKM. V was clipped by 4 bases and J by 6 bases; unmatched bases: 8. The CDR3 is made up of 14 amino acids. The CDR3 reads CASSSRTGLQTQYF. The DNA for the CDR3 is TGTGCCAGCAGTTCACGGACAGGTTTACAGACCCAGTACTTC.

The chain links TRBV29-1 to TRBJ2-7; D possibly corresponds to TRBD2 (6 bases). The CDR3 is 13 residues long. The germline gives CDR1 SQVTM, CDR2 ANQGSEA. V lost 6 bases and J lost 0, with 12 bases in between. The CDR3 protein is CSVSSGLSYEQYF. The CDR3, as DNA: TGCAGCGTAAGTTCGGGACTCTCCTACGAGCAGTACTTC.

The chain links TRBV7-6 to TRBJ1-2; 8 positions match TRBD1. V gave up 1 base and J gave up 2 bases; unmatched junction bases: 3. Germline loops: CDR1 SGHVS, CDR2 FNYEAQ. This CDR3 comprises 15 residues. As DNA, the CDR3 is TGTGCCAGCAGCTTAGAGTCAGGGGGCAACTATGGCTACACCTTC. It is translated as CASSLESGGNYGYTF. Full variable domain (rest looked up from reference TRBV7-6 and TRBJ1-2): GAGVSQSPRYKVTKRGQDVALRCDPISGHVSLYWYRQALGQGPEFLTYFNYEAQQDKSGLPNDRFSAERPEGSISTLTIQRTEQRDSAMYRCASSLESGGNYGYTFGSGTRLTVV.

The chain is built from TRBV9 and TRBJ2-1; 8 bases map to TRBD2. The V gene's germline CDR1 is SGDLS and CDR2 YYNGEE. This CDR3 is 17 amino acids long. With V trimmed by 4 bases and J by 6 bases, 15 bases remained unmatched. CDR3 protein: CASSSRATSGGGNEQFF. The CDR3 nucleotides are TGTGCCAGCAGCTCACGAGCTACTAGCGGAGGGGGCAATGAGCAGTTCTTC. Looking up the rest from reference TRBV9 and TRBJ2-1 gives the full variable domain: DSGVTQTPKHLITATGQRVTLRCSPRSGDLSVYWYQQSLDQGLQFLIQYYNGEERAKGNILERFSAQQFPDLHSELNLSSLELGDSALYFCASSSRATSGGGNEQFFGPGTRLTVL.

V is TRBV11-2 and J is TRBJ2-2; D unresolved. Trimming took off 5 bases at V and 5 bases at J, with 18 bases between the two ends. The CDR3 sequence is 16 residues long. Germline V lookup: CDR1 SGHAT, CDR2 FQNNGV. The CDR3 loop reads CASSPRLSGGTGELFF. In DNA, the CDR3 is TGTGCCAGCAGCCCCCGGTTATCCGGCGGAACCGGGGAGCTGTTTTTT.

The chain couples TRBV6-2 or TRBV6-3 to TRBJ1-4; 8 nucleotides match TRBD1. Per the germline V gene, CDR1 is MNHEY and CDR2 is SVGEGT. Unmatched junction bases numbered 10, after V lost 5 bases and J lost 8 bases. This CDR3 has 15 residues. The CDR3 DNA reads TGTGCCAGCAGTCCCTCCGACAGGGGCGTCGAAAAACTGTTTTTT. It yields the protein CASSPSDRGVEKLFF.

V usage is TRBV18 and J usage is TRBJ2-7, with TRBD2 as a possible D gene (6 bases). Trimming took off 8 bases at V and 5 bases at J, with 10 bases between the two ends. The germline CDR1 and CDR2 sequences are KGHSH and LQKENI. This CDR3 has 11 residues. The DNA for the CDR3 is TGTGCCAGCGCTACGGGGGACGAGCAGTACTTC. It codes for CASATGDEQYF. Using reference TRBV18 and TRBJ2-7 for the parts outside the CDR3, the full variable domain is NAGVMQNPRHLVRRRGQEARLRCSPMKGHSHVYWYRQLPEEGLKFMVYLQKENIIDESGMPKERFSAEFPKEGPSILRIQQVVRGDSAAYFCASATGDEQYFGPGTRLTVT.

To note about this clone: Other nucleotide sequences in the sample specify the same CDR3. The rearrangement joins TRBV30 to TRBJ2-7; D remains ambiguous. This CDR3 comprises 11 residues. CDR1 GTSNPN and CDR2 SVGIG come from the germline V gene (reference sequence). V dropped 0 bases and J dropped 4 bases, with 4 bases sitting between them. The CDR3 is CAWSVLYEQYF. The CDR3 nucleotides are TGTGCCTGGAGTGTACTGTACGAGCAGTACTTC.

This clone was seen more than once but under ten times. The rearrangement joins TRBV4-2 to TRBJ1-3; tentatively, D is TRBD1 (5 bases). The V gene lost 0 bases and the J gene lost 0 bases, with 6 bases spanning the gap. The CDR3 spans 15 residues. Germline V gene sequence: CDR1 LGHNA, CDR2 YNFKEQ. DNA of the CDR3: TGTGCCAGCAGCCAAGACGGGGGCTCTGGAAACACCATATATTTT. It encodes CASSQDGGSGNTIYF.

CDR3 in DNA: TGTGCCAGCAGTCGGACAGGGGCGAACTACGAGCAGTACTTC. Its protein is CASSRTGANYEQYF. The J gene is TRBJ2-7, the V gene TRBV2; 9 nucleotides agree with TRBD1. This CDR3 is built from 14 residues. Germline-derived CDR1 and CDR2 are SNHLY and FYNNEI. After removal of 5 bases from V and 3 bases from J, the junction contained 5 bases not matched to a gene. The full variable domain, rest sourced from reference TRBV2 and TRBJ2-7, is EPEVTQTPSHQVTQMGQEVILRCVPISNHLYFYWYRQILGQKVEFLVSFYNNEISEKSEIFDDQFSVERPDGSNFTLKIRSTKLEDSAMYFCASSRTGANYEQYFGPGTRLTVT.

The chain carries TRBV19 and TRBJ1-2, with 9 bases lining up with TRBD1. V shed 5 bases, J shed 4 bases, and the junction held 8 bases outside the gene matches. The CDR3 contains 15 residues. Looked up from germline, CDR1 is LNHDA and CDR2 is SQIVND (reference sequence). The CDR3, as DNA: TGTGCCAGTAGTGCCACAGGGGGCCATGGCTATGGCTACACCTTC. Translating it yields CASSATGGHGYGYTF.

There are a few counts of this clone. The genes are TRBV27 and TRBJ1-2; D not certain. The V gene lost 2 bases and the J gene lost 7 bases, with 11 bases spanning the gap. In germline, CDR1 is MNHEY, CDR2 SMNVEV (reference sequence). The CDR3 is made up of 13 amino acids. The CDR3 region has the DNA TGTGCCAGCAGTTTAGGGCCCCTGCTTGGCTACACCTTC. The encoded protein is CASSLGPLLGYTF.

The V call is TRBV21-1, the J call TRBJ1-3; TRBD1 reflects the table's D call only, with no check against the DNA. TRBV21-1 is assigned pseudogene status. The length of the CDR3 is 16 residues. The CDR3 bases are TGTGCCAGCGGAGAGACAGGGTTGCAATCTGGAAACACCATATATTTT. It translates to CASGETGLQSGNTIYF.

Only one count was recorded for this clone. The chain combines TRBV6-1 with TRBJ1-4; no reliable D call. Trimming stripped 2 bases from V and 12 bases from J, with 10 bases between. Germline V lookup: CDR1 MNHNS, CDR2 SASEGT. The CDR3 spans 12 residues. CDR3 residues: CASSERGFELFF. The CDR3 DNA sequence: TGTGCCAGCAGTGAACGGGGTTTCGAACTGTTTTTT.

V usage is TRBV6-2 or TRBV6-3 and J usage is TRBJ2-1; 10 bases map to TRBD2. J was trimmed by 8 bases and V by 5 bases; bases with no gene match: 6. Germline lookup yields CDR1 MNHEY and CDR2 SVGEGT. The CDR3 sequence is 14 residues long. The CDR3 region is CASSLAGVIYEQFF. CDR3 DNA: TGTGCCAGCAGTCTAGCGGGAGTTATATATGAGCAGTTCTTC.